These 18 T cell receptor beta chains were sequenced from one sample in a study of T-cell memory formation after mild COVID-19. TCRdb re-derived calls from the 5' RACE reads in MiXCR, one entry per CDR3 protein. The table has 450,000 to 650,000 distinct CDR3 sequences, approximately 21% seen once; the top ten hold about 8.2%. Sequencing was performed on PBMCs or a T cell subset sorted from them (not recorded which). These receptors came from an adult woman who had mild COVID-19 (a few samples of this study predate the infection). Cell type and time point are not known.

In this sample, this clonotype turned up once. The V gene is TRBV20-1, the J gene TRBJ2-5, with D perhaps TRBD1 or TRBD2 (5 bases each). The CDR3 length is 13 residues. V was clipped by 2 bases and J by 2 bases, with 9 bases between them. Germline V gene data show CDR1 as DFQATT and CDR2 as SNEGSKA (reference sequence). CDR3 amino acids: CSARSWGQETQYF. In DNA, the CDR3 is TGCAGTGCTAGATCCTGGGGGCAAGAGACCCAGTACTTC.

The rearrangement uses TRBV3-1 and TRBJ1-4; D uncertain. V lost 5 bases and J 8 bases, leaving 15 bases between the germline ends. The CDR3 extends over 14 amino acids. CDR1 and CDR2 from the germline V gene are LGHDT and YNNKEL (reference sequence). The DNA of the CDR3 is TGTGCCAGCAGCAGATCCCTGGGGAGGGAAAAACTGTTTTTT. Translating it yields CASSRSLGREKLFF. Drawing the rest from reference TRBV3-1 and TRBJ1-4, the complete variable domain is DTAVSQTPKYLVTQMGNDKSIKCEQNLGHDTMYWYKQDSKKFLKIMFSYNNKELIINETVPNRFSPKSPDKAHLNLHINSLELGDSAVYFCASSRSLGREKLFFGSGTQLSVL.

This clonotype has more than one count but fewer than ten. The rearrangement links TRBV10-3 to TRBJ1-3, with TRBD1 matching over 10 bases. Germline loops: CDR1 ENHRY, CDR2 SYGVKD. J lost 0 bases, V lost 0 bases, and 2 bases had no gene match. The CDR3 extends over 17 amino acids. The CDR3 protein is CAISESDRGSSGNTIYF. Here the CDR3 DNA reads TGTGCCATCAGTGAGTCGGACAGGGGGAGCTCTGGAAACACCATATATTTT.

The table lists this clonotype with a few counts. The rearrangement joins TRBV5-1 to TRBJ2-2; tentative D call: TRBD1 (6 bases). The CDR3 runs to 14 residues. Germline V gene data show CDR1 as SGHRS and CDR2 as YFSETQ. Trimming pared 7 bases from V and 4 bases from J, leaving 14 bases between. This CDR3 is CASLQGIGTGELFF. DNA for the CDR3: TGCGCCAGCCTACAGGGAATCGGCACCGGGGAGCTGTTTTTT.

Regarding this clonotype: Sequence at one end of the junction differs from germline and may be a read error. The rearrangement uses TRBV6-2 or TRBV6-3 and TRBJ2-7; TRBD2 aligns across 10 bases. CDR3 length: 16 amino acids. Germline V lookup: CDR1 MNHEY, CDR2 SVGEGT. CDR3 sequence reads: CDSPPRTSGKTYEQYF. The CDR3 DNA sequence: TGTGACAGCCCCCCAAGGACTAGCGGTAAAACCTACGAGCAGTACTTC.

The sample holds a few counts of this clonotype. The genes are TRBV12-1 and TRBJ2-7; the table's D call, TRBD1, has no DNA check behind it. TRBV12-1 has pseudogene status. The CDR3 extends over 15 amino acids. CDR3 sequence reads: CASSFGDRAYYEQYF. The CDR3 nucleotides read TGTGCCAGCAGCTTTGGGGACAGGGCATACTACGAGCAGTACTTC.

This clonotype was counted a few times. The rearrangement links TRBV5-5 to TRBJ1-5, with 8 bases aligning to TRBD1. CDR1 SGHKS and CDR2 YYEKEE come from the germline V gene (reference sequence). Losses at the gene ends were 0 bases for V and 4 bases for J; bases not matched to a gene: 9. This CDR3 comprises 17 residues. The CDR3 DNA sequence: TGTGCCAGCAGCTTGGGGCAGGGGGCAGGCAGGAATCAGCCCCAGCATTTT. Protein sequence: CASSLGQGAGRNQPQHF.

The sample holds a few counts of this clonotype. The V and J genes are TRBV6-1 and TRBJ2-1, with D possibly TRBD1 on 5 matching bases. CDR1 is MNHNS and CDR2 is SASEGT in the germline V gene. Trimming cost V 7 bases and J 7 bases, with 17 bases left between them. This CDR3 is 14 amino acids long. CDR3 amino acids: CASIRLGAPNEQFF. For the CDR3, the DNA is TGTGCCAGCATTAGGTTAGGGGCCCCTAATGAGCAGTTCTTC.

The table lists this clonotype with a few counts. The rearrangement links TRBV5-1 to TRBJ2-3; perhaps TRBD1 as D (6 bases). Per germline, CDR1 SGHRS and CDR2 YFSETQ. The CDR3 runs to 14 residues. The V and J ends lost 5 bases and 2 bases respectively, with 12 bases between them. The CDR3 nucleotides are TGCGCCAGCAGACGCGCAGGGGTCACAGATACGCAGTATTTT. This codes for CASRRAGVTDTQYF.

V is TRBV5-1 and J is TRBJ2-3; TRBD2 aligns across 8 bases. Trimming cost V 4 bases and J 3 bases; bases outside gene matches: 10. The germline CDR1 and CDR2 sequences are SGHRS and YFSETQ. The CDR3 totals 16 residues. CDR3 protein: CASSLFGGARTDTQYF. The CDR3 DNA reads TGCGCCAGCAGCCTATTCGGGGGGGCAAGGACAGATACGCAGTATTTT. The full variable domain, in which reference TRBV5-1 and TRBJ2-3 provide the parts outside the CDR3, is KAGVTQTPRYLIKTRGQQVTLSCSPISGHRSVSWYQQTPGQGLQFLFEYFSETQRNKGNFPGRFSGRQFSNSRSEMNVSTLELGDSALYLCASSLFGGARTDTQYFGPGTRLTVL.

V is TRBV7-9 and J is TRBJ2-7; D remains unclear. Germline CDR1 reads SEHNR; CDR2 reads FQNEAQ (reference sequence). The CDR3 is 11 residues long. V dropped 4 bases and J dropped 8 bases, with 9 bases sitting between them. The CDR3 spells CASSSNGKQYF. The CDR3 region has the DNA TGTGCCAGCAGCTCAAATGGGAAGCAGTACTTC.

This clonotype has a count of ten or more. V usage is TRBV29-1 and J usage is TRBJ2-7, with D perhaps TRBD1 (6 bases). Germline V CDR1 and CDR2: SQVTM, ANQGSEA. The CDR3 consists of 12 residues. The V gene lost 8 bases and the J gene lost 0 bases, with 11 bases spanning the gap. CDR3 in amino acids: CSIRDISYEQYF. Here the CDR3 DNA reads TGCAGCATCCGGGACATCTCCTACGAGCAGTACTTC.

The J gene is TRBJ1-3, the V gene TRBV3-1; D gene unclear. The V end lost 2 bases, the J end lost 0 bases, and 8 bases lay between the germline ends. This CDR3 is 15 amino acids long. CDR1 is LGHDT and CDR2 is YNNKEL in the germline V gene (reference sequence). CDR3 sequence (DNA): TGTGCCAGCAGCCAAACAGCCGACTCTGGAAACACCATATATTTT. Translated, it gives CASSQTADSGNTIYF.

This chain links TRBV5-1 with TRBJ2-5, with 7 bases that match TRBD2. Germline CDR1 and CDR2: SGHRS and YFSETQ. Losses at the gene ends were 1 base for V and 5 bases for J; bases not matched to a gene: 8. The CDR3 is 15 amino acids. The CDR3 reads CASSLIPGLSETQYF. DNA for the CDR3: TGCGCCAGCAGCTTGATCCCGGGACTAAGCGAGACCCAGTACTTC.

The chain recombines TRBV7-6 with TRBJ2-1, with D hard to call. The germline gives CDR1 SGHVS, CDR2 FNYEAQ. The CDR3 contains 13 residues. V lost 5 bases, J lost 8 bases, and 13 bases lay in between. The CDR3 protein is CASSEIWVDEQFF. The CDR3 nucleotides are TGTGCCAGCAGCGAGATCTGGGTTGATGAGCAGTTCTTC.

This clonotype was counted between two and nine times. V gene TRBV12-3 or TRBV12-4 combines with J gene TRBJ2-7; 10 bases fit TRBD2. This CDR3 region has 14 residues. With V trimmed by 4 bases and J by 2 bases, 2 bases remained unmatched. Here the CDR3 reads CASSSSGGTYEQYF. CDR3 sequence (DNA): TGTGCCAGCAGTTCTAGCGGGGGCACCTACGAGCAGTACTTC.

The chain carries TRBV6-5 and TRBJ2-7, with D possibly TRBD2 on 6 matching bases. V was shortened by 0 bases and J by 5 bases, with 14 bases between the two germline ends. The CDR3 length is 15 residues. Germline-derived CDR1 and CDR2 are MNHEY and SVGAGI. As DNA, the CDR3 is TGTGCCAGCAGTTACTCGGGGACTGAGTCGGACGAGCAGTACTTC. It translates to CASSYSGTESDEQYF.

This clonotype showed up many times. The V and J genes are TRBV12-3 or TRBV12-4 and TRBJ2-3; possible D gene TRBD2, 6 bases. Between the trimmed V and J ends, which lost 7 bases and 6 bases, there was a span of 17 bases. The length of the CDR3 is 14 residues. DNA of the CDR3: TGTGCCAGCACCGACCGGAGGGAAACGGATACGCAGTATTTT. Its translation: CASTDRRETDTQYF.